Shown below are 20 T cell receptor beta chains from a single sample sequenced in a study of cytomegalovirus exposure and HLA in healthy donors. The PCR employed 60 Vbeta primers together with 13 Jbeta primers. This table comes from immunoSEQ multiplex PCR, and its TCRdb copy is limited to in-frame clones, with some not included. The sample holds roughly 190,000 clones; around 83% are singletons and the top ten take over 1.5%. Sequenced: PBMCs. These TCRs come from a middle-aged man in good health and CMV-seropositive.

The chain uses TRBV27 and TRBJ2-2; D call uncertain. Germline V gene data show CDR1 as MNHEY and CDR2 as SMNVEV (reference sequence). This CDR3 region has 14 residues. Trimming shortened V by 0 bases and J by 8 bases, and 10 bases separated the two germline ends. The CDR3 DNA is TGTGCCAGCAGTTTATCACAGATCGGAGGGGAGCTGTTTTTT. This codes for CASSLSQIGGELFF.

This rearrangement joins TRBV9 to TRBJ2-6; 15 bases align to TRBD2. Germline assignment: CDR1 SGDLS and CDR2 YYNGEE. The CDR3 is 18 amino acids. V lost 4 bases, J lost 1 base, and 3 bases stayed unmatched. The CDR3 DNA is TGTGCCAGCAGCCGGACTAGCGGGAGGGGGTCTGGGGCCAACGTCCTGACTTTC. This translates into CASSRTSGRGSGANVLTF.

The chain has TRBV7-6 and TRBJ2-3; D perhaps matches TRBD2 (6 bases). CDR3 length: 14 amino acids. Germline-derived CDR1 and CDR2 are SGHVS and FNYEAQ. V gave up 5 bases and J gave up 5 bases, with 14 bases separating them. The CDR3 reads CASSRGVGGDTQYF. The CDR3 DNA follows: TGTGCCAGCAGCCGCGGAGTCGGGGGAGATACGCAGTATTTT.

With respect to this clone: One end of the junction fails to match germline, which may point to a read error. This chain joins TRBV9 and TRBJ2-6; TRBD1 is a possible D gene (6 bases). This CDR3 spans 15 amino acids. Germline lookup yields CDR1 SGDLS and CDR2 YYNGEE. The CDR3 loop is CASSAGDAGANGLTF. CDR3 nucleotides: TGTGCCAGCAGCGCAGGGGACGCTGGGGCCAACGGCCTGACTTTC.

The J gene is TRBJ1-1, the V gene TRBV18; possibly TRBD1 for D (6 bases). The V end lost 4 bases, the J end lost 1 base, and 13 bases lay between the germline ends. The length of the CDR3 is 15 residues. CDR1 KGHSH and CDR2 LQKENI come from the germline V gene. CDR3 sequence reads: CASSHNRVGNTEAFF. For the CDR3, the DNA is TGTGCCAGCTCACACAACAGGGTAGGGAACACTGAAGCTTTCTTT. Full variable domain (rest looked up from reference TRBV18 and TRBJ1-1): NAGVMQNPRHLVRRRGQEARLRCSPMKGHSHVYWYRQLPEEGLKFMVYLQKENIIDESGMPKERFSAEFPKEGPSILRIQQVVRGDSAAYFCASSHNRVGNTEAFFGQGTRLTVV.

CDR3 protein: CASSGRVGETQYF. In nucleotides, the CDR3 is TGTGCCAGCAGCGGGAGAGTAGGGGAGACCCAGTACTTC. The chain combines TRBV25-1 with TRBJ2-5; tentatively, D is TRBD2 (6 bases). The V and J ends lost 6 bases and 5 bases respectively, with 13 bases between them. The CDR3 is 13 residues long. Germline CDR1 and CDR2: MGHDK and SYGVNS.

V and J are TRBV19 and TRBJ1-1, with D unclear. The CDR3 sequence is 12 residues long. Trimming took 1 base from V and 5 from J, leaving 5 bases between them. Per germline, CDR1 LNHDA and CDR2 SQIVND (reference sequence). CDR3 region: CASSIGVTEAFF. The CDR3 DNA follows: TGTGCCAGTAGTATAGGAGTAACTGAAGCTTTCTTT. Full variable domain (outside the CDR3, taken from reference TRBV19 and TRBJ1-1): DGGITQSPKYLFRKEGQNVTLSCEQNLNHDAMYWYRQDPGQGLRLIYYSQIVNDFQKGDIAEGYSVSREKKESFPLTVTSAQKNPTAFYLCASSIGVTEAFFGQGTRLTVV.

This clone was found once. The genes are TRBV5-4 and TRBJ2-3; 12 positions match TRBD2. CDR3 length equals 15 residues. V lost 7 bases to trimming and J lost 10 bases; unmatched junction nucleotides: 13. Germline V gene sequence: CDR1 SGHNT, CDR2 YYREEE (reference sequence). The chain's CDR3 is CASSTGGTSGSPQYF. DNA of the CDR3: TGTGCCAGCTCGACTGGGGGGACTAGCGGGTCCCCGCAGTATTTT.

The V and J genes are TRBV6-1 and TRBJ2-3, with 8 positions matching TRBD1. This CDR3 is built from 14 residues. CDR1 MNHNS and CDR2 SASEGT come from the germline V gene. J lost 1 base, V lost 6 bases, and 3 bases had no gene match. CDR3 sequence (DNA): TGTGCCAGCAGGCAGGGGGCAGGCACAGATACGCAGTATTTT. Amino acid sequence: CASRQGAGTDTQYF.

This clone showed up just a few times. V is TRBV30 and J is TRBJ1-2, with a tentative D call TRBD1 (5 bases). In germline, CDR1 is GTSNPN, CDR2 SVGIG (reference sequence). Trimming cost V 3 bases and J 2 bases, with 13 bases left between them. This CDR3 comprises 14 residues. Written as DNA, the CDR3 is TGTGCCTGGAGGGCCCGGACACTAAACTATGGCTACACCTTC. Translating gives CAWRARTLNYGYTF.

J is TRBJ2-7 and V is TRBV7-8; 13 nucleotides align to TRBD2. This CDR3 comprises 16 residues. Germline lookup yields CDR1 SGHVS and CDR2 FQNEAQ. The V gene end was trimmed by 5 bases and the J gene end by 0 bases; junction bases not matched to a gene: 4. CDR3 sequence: CASSTGLAGVSYEQYF. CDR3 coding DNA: TGTGCCAGCAGCACCGGACTAGCGGGAGTCTCCTACGAGCAGTACTTC.

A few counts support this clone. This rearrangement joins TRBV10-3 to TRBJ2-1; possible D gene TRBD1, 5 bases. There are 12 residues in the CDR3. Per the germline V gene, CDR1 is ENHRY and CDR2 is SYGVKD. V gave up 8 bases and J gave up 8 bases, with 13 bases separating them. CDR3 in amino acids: CAIGFTGHEQFF. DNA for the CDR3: TGTGCCATCGGCTTCACAGGTCATGAGCAGTTCTTC.

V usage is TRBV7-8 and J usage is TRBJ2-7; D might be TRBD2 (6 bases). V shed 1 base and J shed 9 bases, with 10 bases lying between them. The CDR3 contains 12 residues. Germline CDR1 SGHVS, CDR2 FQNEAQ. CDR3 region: CASSLGGERQYF. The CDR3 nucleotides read TGTGCCAGCAGCTTAGGGGGGGAAAGGCAGTACTTC.

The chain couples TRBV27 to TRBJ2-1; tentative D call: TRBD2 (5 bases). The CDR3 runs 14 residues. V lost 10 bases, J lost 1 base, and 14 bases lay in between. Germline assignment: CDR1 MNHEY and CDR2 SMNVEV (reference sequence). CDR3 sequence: CATMAGSSYNEQFF. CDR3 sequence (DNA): TGTGCCACCATGGCGGGCAGTTCCTACAATGAGCAGTTCTTC.

CDR3 sequence reads: CASRGPDRNYGYTF. CDR3 coding DNA: TGTGCCAGCAGGGGCCCGGACAGGAACTATGGCTACACCTTC. The chain is built from TRBV6-5 and TRBJ1-2; 7 bases map to TRBD1. The CDR3 loop spans 14 amino acids. Germline V gives CDR1 MNHEY, CDR2 SVGAGI. Trimming took 6 bases from V and 2 from J; bases not matched to a gene: 6.

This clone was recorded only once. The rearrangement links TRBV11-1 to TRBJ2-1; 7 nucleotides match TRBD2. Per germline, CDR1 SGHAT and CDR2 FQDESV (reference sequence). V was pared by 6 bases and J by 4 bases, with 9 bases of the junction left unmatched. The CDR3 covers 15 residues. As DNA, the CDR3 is TGTGCCAGCAGTCAACTAGCGCCGCTTTACAATGAGCAGTTCTTC. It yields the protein CASSQLAPLYNEQFF.

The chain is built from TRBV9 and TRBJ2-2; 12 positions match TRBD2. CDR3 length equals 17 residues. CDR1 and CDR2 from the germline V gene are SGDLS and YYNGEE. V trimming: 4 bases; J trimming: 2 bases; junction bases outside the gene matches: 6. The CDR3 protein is CASSMTSGGPNTGELFF. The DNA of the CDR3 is TGTGCCAGCAGCATGACTAGCGGGGGACCTAACACCGGGGAGCTGTTTTTT.

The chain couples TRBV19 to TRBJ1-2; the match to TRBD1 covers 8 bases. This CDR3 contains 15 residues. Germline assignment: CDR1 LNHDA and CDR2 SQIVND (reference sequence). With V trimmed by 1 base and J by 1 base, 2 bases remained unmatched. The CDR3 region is CASSIAGGGNYGYTF. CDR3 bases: TGTGCCAGTAGTATAGCAGGGGGCGGTAACTATGGCTACACCTTC.

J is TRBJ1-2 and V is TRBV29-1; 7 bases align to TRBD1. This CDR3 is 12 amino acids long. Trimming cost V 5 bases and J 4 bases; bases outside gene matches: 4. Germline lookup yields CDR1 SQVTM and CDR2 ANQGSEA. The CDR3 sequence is CSVLGTAYGYTF. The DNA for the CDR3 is TGCAGCGTTCTCGGGACAGCCTATGGCTACACCTTC.

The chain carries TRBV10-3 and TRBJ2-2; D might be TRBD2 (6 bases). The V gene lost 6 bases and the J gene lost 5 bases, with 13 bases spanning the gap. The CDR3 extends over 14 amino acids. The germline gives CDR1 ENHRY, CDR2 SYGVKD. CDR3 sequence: CAISPGRGTGELFF. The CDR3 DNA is TGTGCCATCAGCCCCGGGAGAGGGACCGGGGAGCTGTTTTTT.